This T cell receptor beta chain was identified during a study of tumor and adjacent non-tumor tissue in lung cancer. Germline V gene data show CDR1 as SQVTM and CDR2 as ANQGSEA. V was cut by 1 base and J by 8 bases, with 8 bases left in between. This CDR3 has 11 residues. In regard to this clonotype: A much larger clonotype is one base distant, so this may be a read error.

This sample's RNA came from whole unsorted tissue. A modified ARM-PCR protocol with three rounds of nested PCR amplified TCRbeta. TCRdb reanalysed the multiplex PCR reads using MiXCR and keeps one entry per CDR3 protein. The sample includes around 210,000 distinct CDR3 sequences, about two thirds seen only once; the top ten take 20% to 25%. This receptor was obtained from a man between 60 and 75 years old with non-small cell lung cancer. The chain employs TRBV29-1 and TRBJ1-2, with a possible D match to TRBD1 (5 bases). The sample taken for sequencing was lung tumor tissue. CDR3 bases: TGCAGCGTTGAAGTGCAGGGAGGCTACACCTTC. This translates into CSVEVQGGYTF.